A single sample is the source of the 6 T cell receptor beta chains below, sequenced in a study of T cells expressing NK-cell markers. TCRdb re-called the 5' RACE reads and gives one entry per CDR3 protein, without DNA. The repertoire table contains a few hundred thousand distinct CDR3 sequences. The specimen was blood T cells: a sorted CD56 or NKG2C T cell subset, CD4+ or CD8+ T cells, or bulk PBMC T cells (not recorded which). The receptors originated from a man aged 18 to 69 in good health.

CDR3 protein: CASSTGQGRYTF. The chain combines TRBV5-1 with TRBJ1-2; TCRdb selects TRBD1, and the lack of DNA leaves this call unchecked. The CDR3 consists of 12 residues. Germline assignment: CDR1 SGHRS and CDR2 YFSETQ.

This chain connects TRBV3-1 to TRBJ1-5; TCRdb calls TRBD1, which cannot be checked without DNA. The CDR3 contains 18 residues. Germline loops: CDR1 LGHDT, CDR2 YNNKEL (reference sequence). This CDR3 reads CASSQSRDRARGNQPQHF.

The rearrangement links TRBV15 to TRBJ2-7; the D call from TCRdb, TRBD1, cannot be confirmed without DNA. The V gene's germline CDR1 is LNHNV and CDR2 YYDKDF (reference sequence). The CDR3 has 14 residues. CDR3 sequence reads: CATSRGLGGNEQYF. The full variable domain, rest sourced from reference TRBV15 and TRBJ2-7, is DAMVIQNPRYQVTQFGKPVTLSCSQTLNHNVMYWYQQKSSQAPKLLFHYYDKDFNNEADTPDNFQSRRPNTSFCFLDIRSPGLGDTAMYLCATSRGLGGNEQYFGPGTRLTVT.

The gene calls are TRBV28 and TRBJ2-7. The CDR3 covers 14 residues. Germline V gene sequence: CDR1 MDHEN, CDR2 SYDVKM. This chain's CDR3 is CASSFLRRSYEQYF.

The chain recombines TRBV7-2 with TRBJ1-1; the D gene TCRdb calls, TRBD1, cannot be checked with no DNA. Germline V lookup: CDR1 SGHTA, CDR2 FQGNSA. This CDR3 contains 16 residues. CDR3 sequence: CASSLGPIRAYTEAFF.

V gene TRBV12-3 or TRBV12-4 combines with J gene TRBJ1-4. The CDR3 has 15 amino acids. The CDR3 loop is CASSLYGWANEKLFF.